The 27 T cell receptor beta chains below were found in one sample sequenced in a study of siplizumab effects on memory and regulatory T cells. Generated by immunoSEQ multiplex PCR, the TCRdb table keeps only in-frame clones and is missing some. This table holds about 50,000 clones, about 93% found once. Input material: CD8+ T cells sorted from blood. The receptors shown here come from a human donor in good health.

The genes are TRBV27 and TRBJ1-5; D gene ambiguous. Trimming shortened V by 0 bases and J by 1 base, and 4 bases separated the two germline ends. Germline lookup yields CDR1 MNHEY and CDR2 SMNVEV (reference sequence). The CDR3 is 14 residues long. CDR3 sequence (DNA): TGTGCCAGCAGTTTATCAGGGAGCAATCAGCCCCAGCATTTT. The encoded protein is CASSLSGSNQPQHF.

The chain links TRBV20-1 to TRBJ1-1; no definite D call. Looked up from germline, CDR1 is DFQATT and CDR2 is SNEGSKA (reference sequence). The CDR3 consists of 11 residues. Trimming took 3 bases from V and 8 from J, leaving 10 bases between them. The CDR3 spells CSASFGREAFF. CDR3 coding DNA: TGCAGTGCTAGTTTTGGCAGAGAAGCTTTCTTT.

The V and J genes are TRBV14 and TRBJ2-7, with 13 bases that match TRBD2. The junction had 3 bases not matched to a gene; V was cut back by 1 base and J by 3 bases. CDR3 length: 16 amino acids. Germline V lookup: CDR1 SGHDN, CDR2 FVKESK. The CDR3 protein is CASSQGTSGGLYEQYF. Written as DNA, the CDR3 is TGTGCCAGCAGCCAAGGGACTAGCGGGGGTCTCTACGAGCAGTACTTC.

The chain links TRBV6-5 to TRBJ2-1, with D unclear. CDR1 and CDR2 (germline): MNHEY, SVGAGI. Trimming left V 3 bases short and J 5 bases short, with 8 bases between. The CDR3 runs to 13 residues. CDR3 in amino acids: CASSYSGNNEQFF. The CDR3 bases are TGTGCCAGCAGTTATTCAGGCAACAATGAGCAGTTCTTC.

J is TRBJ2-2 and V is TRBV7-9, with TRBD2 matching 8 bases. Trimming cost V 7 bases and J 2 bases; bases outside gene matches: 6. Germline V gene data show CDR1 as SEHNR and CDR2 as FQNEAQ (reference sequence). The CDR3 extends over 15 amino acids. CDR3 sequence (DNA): TGTGCCAGCATCCGGGAGGGCCCCAACACCGGGGAGCTGTTTTTT. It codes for CASIREGPNTGELFF.

The CDR3 loop reads CASSLPTGRDGYTF. DNA of the CDR3: TGTGCCAGCAGCTTACCCACAGGGCGGGACGGCTACACCTTC. The J gene is TRBJ1-2, the V gene TRBV7-9; perhaps TRBD1 as D (6 bases). V lost 2 bases, J lost 8 bases, and 15 bases lay in between. Germline V gives CDR1 SEHNR, CDR2 FQNEAQ (reference sequence). This CDR3 contains 14 residues.

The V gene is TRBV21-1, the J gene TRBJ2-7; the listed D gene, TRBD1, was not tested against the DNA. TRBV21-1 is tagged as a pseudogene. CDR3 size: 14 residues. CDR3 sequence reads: CASNLDSSTYEQYF. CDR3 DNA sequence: TGTGCCAGCAACTTAGACAGCTCGACCTACGAGCAGTACTTC.

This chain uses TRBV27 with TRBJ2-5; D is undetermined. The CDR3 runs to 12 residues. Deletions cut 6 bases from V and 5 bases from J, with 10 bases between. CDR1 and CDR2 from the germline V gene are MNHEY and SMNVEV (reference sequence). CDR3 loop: CASRSQTETQYF. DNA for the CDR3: TGTGCCAGCAGGAGCCAGACGGAGACCCAGTACTTC.

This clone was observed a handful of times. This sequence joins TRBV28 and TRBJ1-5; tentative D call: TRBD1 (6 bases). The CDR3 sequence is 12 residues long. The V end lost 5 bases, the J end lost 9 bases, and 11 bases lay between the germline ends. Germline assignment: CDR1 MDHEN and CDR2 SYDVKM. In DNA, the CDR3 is TGTGCCAGCAGTGCTCCCAGGGGGCCCCAGCATTTT. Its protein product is CASSAPRGPQHF.

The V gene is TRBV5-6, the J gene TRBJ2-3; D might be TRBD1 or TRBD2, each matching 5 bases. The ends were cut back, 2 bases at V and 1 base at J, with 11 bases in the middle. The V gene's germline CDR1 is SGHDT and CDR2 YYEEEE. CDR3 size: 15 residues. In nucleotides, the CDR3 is TGTGCCAGCAGCTTAGTCGGGACCGGCACAGATACGCAGTATTTT. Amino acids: CASSLVGTGTDTQYF.

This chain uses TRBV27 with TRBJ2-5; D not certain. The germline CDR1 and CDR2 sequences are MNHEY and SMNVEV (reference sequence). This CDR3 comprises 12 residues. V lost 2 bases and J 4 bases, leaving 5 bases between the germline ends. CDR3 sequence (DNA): TGTGCCAGCAGTTTACTGGGAGAGACCCAGTACTTC. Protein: CASSLLGETQYF.

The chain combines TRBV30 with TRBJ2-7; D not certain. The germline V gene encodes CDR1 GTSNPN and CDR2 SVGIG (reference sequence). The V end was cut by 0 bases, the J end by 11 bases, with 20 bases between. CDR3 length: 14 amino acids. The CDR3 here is CAWSVRGGPQQKYF. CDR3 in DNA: TGTGCCTGGAGTGTACGCGGCGGACCGCAACAGAAGTACTTC. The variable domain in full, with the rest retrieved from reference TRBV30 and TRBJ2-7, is SQTIHQWPATLVQPVGSPLSLECTVEGTSNPNLYWYRQAAGRGLQLLFYSVGIGQISSEVPQNLSASRPQDRQFILSSKKLLLSDSGFYLCAWSVRGGPQQKYFGPGTRLTVT.

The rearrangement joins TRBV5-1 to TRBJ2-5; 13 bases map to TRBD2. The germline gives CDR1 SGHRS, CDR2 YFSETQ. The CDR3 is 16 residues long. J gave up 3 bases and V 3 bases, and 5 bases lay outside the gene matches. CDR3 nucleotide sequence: TGCGCCAGCAGCTCCCCGGGACTAGCGGGGAAAGAGACCCAGTACTTC. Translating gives CASSSPGLAGKETQYF.

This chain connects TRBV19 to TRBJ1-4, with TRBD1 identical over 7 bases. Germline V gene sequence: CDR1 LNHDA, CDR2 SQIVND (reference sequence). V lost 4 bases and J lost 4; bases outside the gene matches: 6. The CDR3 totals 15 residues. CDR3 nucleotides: TGTGCCAGTAGTAGATGGGACAGAGATAATGAAAAACTGTTTTTT. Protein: CASSRWDRDNEKLFF.

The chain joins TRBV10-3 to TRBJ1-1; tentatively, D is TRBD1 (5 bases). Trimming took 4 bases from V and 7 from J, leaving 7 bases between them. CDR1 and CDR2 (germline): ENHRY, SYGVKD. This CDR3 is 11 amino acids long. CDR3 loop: CAISGGDEAFF. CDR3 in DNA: TGTGCCATCAGTGGAGGGGATGAAGCTTTCTTT.

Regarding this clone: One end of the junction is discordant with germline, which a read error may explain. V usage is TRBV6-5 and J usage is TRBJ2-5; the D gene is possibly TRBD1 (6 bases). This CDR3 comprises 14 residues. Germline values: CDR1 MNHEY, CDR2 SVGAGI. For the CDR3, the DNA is TGTGTCAGCAGTTACCCAGGACAGATCCAGACCCAGTACTTC. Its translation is CVSSYPGQIQTQYF.

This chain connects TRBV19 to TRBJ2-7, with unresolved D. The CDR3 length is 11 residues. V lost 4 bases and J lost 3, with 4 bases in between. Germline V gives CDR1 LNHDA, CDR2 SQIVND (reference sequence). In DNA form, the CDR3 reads TGTGCCAGTAGTAGGGGCTACGAGCAGTACTTC. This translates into CASSRGYEQYF. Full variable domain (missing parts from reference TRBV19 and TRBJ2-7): DGGITQSPKYLFRKEGQNVTLSCEQNLNHDAMYWYRQDPGQGLRLIYYSQIVNDFQKGDIAEGYSVSREKKESFPLTVTSAQKNPTAFYLCASSRGYEQYFGPGTRLTVT.

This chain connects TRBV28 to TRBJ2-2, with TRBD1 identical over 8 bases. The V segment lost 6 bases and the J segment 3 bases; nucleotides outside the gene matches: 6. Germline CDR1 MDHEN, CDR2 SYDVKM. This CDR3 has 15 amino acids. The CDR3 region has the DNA TGTGCCAGCAGAAGCGGACAGGGAGACACCGGGGAGCTGTTTTTT. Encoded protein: CASRSGQGDTGELFF. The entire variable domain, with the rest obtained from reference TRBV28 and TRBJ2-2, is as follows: DVKVTQSSRYLVKRTGEKVFLECVQDMDHENMFWYRQDPGLGLRLIYFSYDVKMKEKGDIPEGYSVSREKKERFSLILESASTNQTSMYLCASRSGQGDTGELFFGEGSRLTVL.

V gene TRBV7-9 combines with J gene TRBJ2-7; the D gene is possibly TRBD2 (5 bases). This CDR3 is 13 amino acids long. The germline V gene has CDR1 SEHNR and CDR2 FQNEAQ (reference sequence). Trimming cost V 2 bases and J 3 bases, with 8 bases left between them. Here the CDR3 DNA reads TGTGCCAGCAGCTTAAGAGGACTCTACGAGCAGTACTTC. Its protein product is CASSLRGLYEQYF. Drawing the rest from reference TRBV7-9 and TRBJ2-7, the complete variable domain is DTGVSQNPRHKITKRGQNVTFRCDPISEHNRLYWYRQTLGQGPEFLTYFQNEAQLEKSRLLSDRFSAERPKGSFSTLEIQRTEQGDSAMYLCASSLRGLYEQYFGPGTRLTVT.

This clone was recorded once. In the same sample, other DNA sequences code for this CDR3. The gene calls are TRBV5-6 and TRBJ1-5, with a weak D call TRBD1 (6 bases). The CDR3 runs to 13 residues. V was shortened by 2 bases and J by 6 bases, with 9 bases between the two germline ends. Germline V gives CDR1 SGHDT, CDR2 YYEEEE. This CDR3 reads CASSLGGGQPQHF. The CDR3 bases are TGTGCCAGCAGCTTAGGGGGTGGTCAGCCCCAGCATTTT.

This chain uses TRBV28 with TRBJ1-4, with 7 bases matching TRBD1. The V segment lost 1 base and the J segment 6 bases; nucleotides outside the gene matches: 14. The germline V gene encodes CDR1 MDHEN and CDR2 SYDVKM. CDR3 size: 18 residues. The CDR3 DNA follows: TGTGCCAGCAGTTTATACCCGATCGGGGACAGCGGGGATGAAAAACTGTTTTTT. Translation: CASSLYPIGDSGDEKLFF.

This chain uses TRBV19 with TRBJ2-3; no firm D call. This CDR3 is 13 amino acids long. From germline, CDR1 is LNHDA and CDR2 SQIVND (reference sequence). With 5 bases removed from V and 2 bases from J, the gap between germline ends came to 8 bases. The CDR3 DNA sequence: TGTGCCAGTAGTGTCCGCCACACAGATACGCAGTATTTT. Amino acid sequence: CASSVRHTDTQYF.

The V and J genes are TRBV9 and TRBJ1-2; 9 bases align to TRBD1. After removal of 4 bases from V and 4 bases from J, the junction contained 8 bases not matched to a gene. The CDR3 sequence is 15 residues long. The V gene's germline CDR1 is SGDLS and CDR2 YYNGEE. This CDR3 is CASSTRQGGIYGYTF. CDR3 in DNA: TGTGCCAGCAGCACCAGACAGGGGGGGATCTATGGCTACACCTTC.

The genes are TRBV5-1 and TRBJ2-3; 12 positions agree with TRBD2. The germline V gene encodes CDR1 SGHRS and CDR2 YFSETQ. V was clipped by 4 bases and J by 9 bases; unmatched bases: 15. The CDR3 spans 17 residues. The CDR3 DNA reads TGCGCCAGCAGCCCGTGGAGCCTAGCGGGAGGGGCGGGGACGCAGTATTTT. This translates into CASSPWSLAGGAGTQYF.

CDR3 DNA: TGTGCCAGCAGTTTTGTGCGGCCAACAGGCATCGGTGAGCAGTTCTTC. Translating it yields CASSFVRPTGIGEQFF. The genes are TRBV27 and TRBJ2-1, with a weak D call TRBD1 (5 bases). The CDR3 is 16 amino acids. V was trimmed by 3 bases and J by 9 bases, leaving 21 bases between them. Germline V gene data show CDR1 as MNHEY and CDR2 as SMNVEV (reference sequence).

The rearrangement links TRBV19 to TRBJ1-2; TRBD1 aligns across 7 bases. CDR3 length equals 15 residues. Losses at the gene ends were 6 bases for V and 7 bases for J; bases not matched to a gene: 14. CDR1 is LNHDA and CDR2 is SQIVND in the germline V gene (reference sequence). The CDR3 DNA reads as TGTGCCAGTAGACGACAGGGCCCAAGAATCACTGGCTACACCTTC. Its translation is CASRRQGPRITGYTF.

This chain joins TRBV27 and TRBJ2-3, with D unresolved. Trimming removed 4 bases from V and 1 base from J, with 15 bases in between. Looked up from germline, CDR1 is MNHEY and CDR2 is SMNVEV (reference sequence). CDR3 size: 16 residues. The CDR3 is CASSSLTSHGTDTQYF. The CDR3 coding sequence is TGTGCCAGCAGTTCCTTGACGTCCCACGGCACAGATACGCAGTATTTT.